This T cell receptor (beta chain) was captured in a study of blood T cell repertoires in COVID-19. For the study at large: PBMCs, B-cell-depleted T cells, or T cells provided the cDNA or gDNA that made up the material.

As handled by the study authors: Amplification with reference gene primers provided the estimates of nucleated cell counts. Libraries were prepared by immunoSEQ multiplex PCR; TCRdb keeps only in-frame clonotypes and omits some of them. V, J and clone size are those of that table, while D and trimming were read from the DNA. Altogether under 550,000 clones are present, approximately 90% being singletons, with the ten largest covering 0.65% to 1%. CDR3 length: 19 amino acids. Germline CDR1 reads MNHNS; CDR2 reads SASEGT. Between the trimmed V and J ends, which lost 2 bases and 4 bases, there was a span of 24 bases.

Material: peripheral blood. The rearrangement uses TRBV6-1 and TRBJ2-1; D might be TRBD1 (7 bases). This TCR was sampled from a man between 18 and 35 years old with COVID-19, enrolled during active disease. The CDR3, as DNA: TGTGCCAGCAGTGAAAACCCCGGGATACAGGGGAGGATATACAATGAGCAGTTCTTC. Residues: CASSENPGIQGRIYNEQFF.